The T cell receptor beta chain described here comes from a study of T cell responses to AZD1222 COVID-19 vaccine. Whether given at about 4 or about 12 weeks, second doses were pooled. The length of the CDR3 is 11 residues. The germline gives CDR1 MNHNS, CDR2 SASEGT. V was shortened by 7 bases and J by 1 base, with 2 bases between the two germline ends. The data were produced by immunoSEQ multiplex PCR, yet TCRdb's version contains in-frame clones alone and is incomplete. The sample comprises around 160,000 clones, roughly nine tenths of which are singletons, and approximately 3.6% rests with the top ten. To note about this clone: What it binds is not known.

General study findings and limits: Seropositive at baseline were only a handful of AZD1222 recipients. Vaccine-associated CD4 TCRs spanned spike, dominant at 160-218 and 743-854.

This chain uses TRBV6-1 with TRBJ1-3, with D unclear. This specimen consisted of peripheral blood, obtained 28 days after the second AZD1222 dose. This receptor was identified in an adult who received the AZD1222 COVID-19 vaccine. The CDR3 region has the DNA TGTGCCAGCATTTCTGGAAACACCATATATTTT. It yields the protein CASISGNTIYF.